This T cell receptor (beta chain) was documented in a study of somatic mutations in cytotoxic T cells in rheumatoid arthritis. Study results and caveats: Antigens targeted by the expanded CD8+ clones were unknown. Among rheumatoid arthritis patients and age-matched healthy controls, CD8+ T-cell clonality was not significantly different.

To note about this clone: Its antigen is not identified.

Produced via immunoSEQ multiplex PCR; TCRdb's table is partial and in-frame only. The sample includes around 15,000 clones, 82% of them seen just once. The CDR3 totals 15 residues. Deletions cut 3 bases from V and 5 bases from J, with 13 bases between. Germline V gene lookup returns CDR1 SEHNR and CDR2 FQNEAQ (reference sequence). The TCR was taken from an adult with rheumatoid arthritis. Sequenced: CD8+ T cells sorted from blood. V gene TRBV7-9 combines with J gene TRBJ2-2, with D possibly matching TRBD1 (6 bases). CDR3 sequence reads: CASSFRLGATGELFF. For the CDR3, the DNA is TGTGCCAGCAGCTTCCGCCTGGGGGCAACCGGGGAGCTGTTTTTT.